This T cell receptor beta chain was obtained from a study of identical twins. Study observations and caveats: Whereas memory repertoires showed no such difference, abundant cord blood beta clonotypes carried fewer insertions. Rather than following the same donors, the conclusions depended on cross-sectional statistical analysis.

On this clonotype: The antigen is undetermined.

TCRdb analysed the 5' RACE reads with MiXCR anew, one entry per CDR3 protein. This sample has hundreds of thousands of distinct CDR3 sequences, with 20% to 25% found just once. CDR3 length: 12 amino acids. Trimming removed 1 base at V and 8 bases at J, with 5 bases between. Germline V gene lookup returns CDR1 MNHNY and CDR2 SVGAGI (reference sequence). These data also formed part of another study, on T cells expressing NK-cell markers. That paper adds: For six donors, the dominant NKG2C+ clonotypes made up roughly 1.0-8% of their CD8+ T cells. In several donors, these clonotypes also led the CD3+CD56-NKG2C+ fraction.

The material sequenced was CD4+ T cells sorted from blood. The TCR was taken from a woman younger than 30 in good health. This chain connects TRBV6-6 to TRBJ1-4; D is undetermined. CDR3 region: CASSYLGEKLFF. The CDR3, as DNA: TGTGCCAGCAGTTACTTGGGCGAAAAACTGTTTTTT.